Reported below is one T cell receptor (beta chain). The data derive from a study of blood T cells in healthy people across ages. With a J-beta primer mix and a sample-barcoded 5' primer, a second PCR ran roughly 7 to 11 cycles. Each cDNA molecule carried a tag from a template-switch adaptor that contained 12 random nucleotides. TCRdb re-analysed the 5' RACE reads in MiXCR, keeping a single row per CDR3 protein. The sample shows about 680,000 distinct CDR3 sequences, around 49% of them seen only once. The CDR3 runs 17 residues. Trimming at V came to 5 bases and at J to 11 bases, leaving 19 bases not matched to a gene. Germline V gene sequence: CDR1 MGHDK, CDR2 SYGVNS.

The rearrangement links TRBV25-1 to TRBJ2-5; TRBD2 matches at 11 bases. The sample comprised blood. The clonotype originates from a woman aged 60 to 75 in good health. Here the CDR3 DNA reads TGTGCCAGCAGTATTCGGACTAGCGGGTCGGTCCACAATGAGCAGTACTTC. It specifies CASSIRTSGSVHNEQYF.